This T cell receptor (beta chain) was observed in a study of T cell responses to AZD1222 COVID-19 vaccine. Study conclusions and caveats: Dominant CD4 TCR responses targeted spike regions 160-218 and 743-854. Most donors were white British and more were female, and clonal diversity was possibly underestimated. At baseline, seropositivity was found in only 5 to 7 AZD1222 recipients.

Details on this clone: Its target is not known.

Here immunoSEQ multiplex PCR was the method, and the copy in TCRdb shows in-frame clones only, minus some. The sample holds 130,000 or so clones, over 75% seen once. CDR1 SGHNT and CDR2 YENEEA come from the germline V gene. V dropped 7 bases and J dropped 2 bases, with 9 bases sitting between them. CDR3 size: 14 residues. The origin of this receptor is an adult who received the MenACWY meningococcal vaccine as a control. The rearrangement joins TRBV11-3 to TRBJ2-6, with D possibly TRBD2 on 6 matching bases. The sequencing used peripheral blood, collected 28 days after the second dose of the MenACWY control vaccine. Here the CDR3 DNA reads TGTGCCAGCACCCCGGGAGCTGGGGCCAACGTCCTGACTTTC. Its translation: CASTPGAGANVLTF.